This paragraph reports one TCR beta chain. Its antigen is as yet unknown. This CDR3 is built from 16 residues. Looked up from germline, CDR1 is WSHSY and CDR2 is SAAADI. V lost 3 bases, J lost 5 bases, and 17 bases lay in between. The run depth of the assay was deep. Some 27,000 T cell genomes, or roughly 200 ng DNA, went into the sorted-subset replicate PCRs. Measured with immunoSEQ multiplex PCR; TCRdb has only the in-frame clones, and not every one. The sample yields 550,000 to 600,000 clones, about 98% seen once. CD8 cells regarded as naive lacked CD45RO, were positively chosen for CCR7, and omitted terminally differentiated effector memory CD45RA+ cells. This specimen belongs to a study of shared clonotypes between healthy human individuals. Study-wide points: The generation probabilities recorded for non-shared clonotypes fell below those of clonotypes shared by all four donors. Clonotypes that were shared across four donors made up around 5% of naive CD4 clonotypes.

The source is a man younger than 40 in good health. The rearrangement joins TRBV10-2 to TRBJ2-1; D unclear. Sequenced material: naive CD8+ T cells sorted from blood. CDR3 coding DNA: TGCGCCAGCAGTGACTCCCTAGTCCCGGCCCACAATGAGCAGTTCTTC. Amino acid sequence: CASSDSLVPAHNEQFF.